The rows below give T cell receptor beta chains drawn from one sample of a study of kidney transplant recipient with SARS-CoV-2 infection. MiXCR was run by TCRdb on the reads, yielding one entry per CDR3 protein. Among 250,000 or so distinct CDR3 sequences, 29% were seen once, and the ten largest hold under 9.5%. This specimen was a blood sample, taken at baseline and between days 110 and 120 from a kidney transplant recipient. The origin of the receptors is a male patient in his thirties who had COVID-19 and was a kidney transplant recipient. Part of the T cell pool may stem from the graft donor. The CDR3 runs from the conserved cysteine through the conserved F or W. D genes are given only for firm matches. Size tells how often a clone was seen (once, few, many) or the class of an expanded clone, and some rows leave it out.

v_gene	abundance	j_gene	d_gene	CDR3aa	CDR3nt
TRBV5-4	many	TRBJ2-1	TRBD2	CASSLAGLAYNEQFF	TGTGCCAGCAGCTTAGCGGGGCTGGCCTACAATGAGCAGTTCTTC
TRBV5-1	many	TRBJ2-7	NA	CASSLVRGEELYEQYF	TGCGCCAGCAGCTTGGTTCGGGGCGAAGAACTCTACGAGCAGTACTTC
TRBV6-5	many	TRBJ2-2	NA	CASSRDFPWSSNTGELFF	TGTGCCAGCAGCCGGGATTTTCCATGGTCATCCAACACCGGGGAGCTGTTTTTT
TRBV9	many	TRBJ2-7	TRBD1	CASSESGGSYEQYF	TGTGCCAGCAGCGAATCAGGGGGCAGCTACGAGCAGTACTTC
TRBV5-5	few	TRBJ2-1	NA	CASSLGTGPYNEQFF	TGTGCCAGCAGCTTGGGAACAGGGCCCTACAATGAGCAGTTCTTC
TRBV20-1	many	TRBJ2-7	TRBD1	CSARGTGNSYEQYF	TGCAGTGCTAGGGGGACAGGGAACAGCTACGAGCAGTACTTC
TRBV12-3/TRBV12-4	many	TRBJ2-7	NA	CASSRDGREQYF	TGTGCCAGCAGTCGGGACGGTAGGGAGCAGTACTTC
TRBV11-3	many	TRBJ1-2	NA	CASSNPHDLGKTYGYTF	TGTGCCAGCAGCAATCCTCACGATCTCGGAAAGACCTATGGCTACACCTTC
TRBV7-6	many	TRBJ1-2	NA	CASSQMPESRKTYGYTF	TGTGCCAGCAGCCAGATGCCTGAATCTCGAAAGACCTATGGCTACACCTTC
TRBV6-9	many	TRBJ1-2	NA	CASSRPPPYGKTYGYTF	TGTGCCAGCAGTCGGCCTCCGCCTTACGGAAAGACCTATGGCTACACCTTC
TRBV4-3	NA	TRBJ1-2	NA	CASSRPVGRRKTYGYTF	TGCGCCAGCAGCAGACCCGTAGGACGTCGAAAGACCTATGGCTACACCTTC
TRBV11-1	many	TRBJ1-2	NA	CASSSCFKAGKTYGYTF	TGTGCCAGCAGCTCCTGCTTTAAGGCTGGAAAGACCTATGGCTACACCTTC
TRBV6-6	many	TRBJ2-5	NA	CASRQRGKGETQYF	TGTGCCAGCAGACAGAGGGGCAAGGGGGAGACCCAGTACTTC
TRBV9	NA	TRBJ2-5	TRBD2	CASSVAGTSEETQYF	TGTGCCAGCAGCGTAGCCGGGACTAGTGAAGAGACCCAGTACTTC
TRBV10-3	NA	TRBJ2-7	TRBD2	CATSDQGTNGYEQYF	TGTGCCACCAGTGACCAAGGGACTAACGGTTACGAGCAGTACTTC
TRBV12-3/TRBV12-4	few	TRBJ1-4	TRBD1	CASTRQGTPAVNEKLFF	TGTGCCAGCACTAGACAGGGGACGCCGGCGGTCAATGAAAAACTGTTTTTT
TRBV7-9	NA	TRBJ1-2	NA	CASNLKAYHGKTYGYTF	TGTGCCAGCAACCTAAAAGCATACCATGGAAAGACCTATGGCTACACCTTC
TRBV11-2	many	TRBJ2-7	NA	CASSLFPGPMGEQYF	TGTGCCAGCAGCTTATTCCCCGGGCCAATGGGCGAGCAGTACTTC
TRBV6-1	few	TRBJ1-3	NA	CASSERGGTGNTIYF	TGTGCCAGCAGTGAAAGGGGGGGGACTGGAAACACCATATATTTT
TRBV11-1	many	TRBJ1-2	NA	CASSTVNKAGKTYGYTF	TGTGCCAGCAGCACTGTAAATAAGGCTGGAAAGACCTATGGCTACACCTTC
TRBV5-1	many	TRBJ1-6	NA	CASSLVPGGSPLHF	TGCGCCAGCAGCTTGGTCCCCGGAGGGTCACCCCTCCACTTT
TRBV3-1	many	TRBJ1-1	NA	CASSQQRPISIRTEAFF	TGTGCCAGCAGCCAGCAGCGTCCCATTTCAATTCGCACTGAAGCTTTCTTT
TRBV5-1	NA	TRBJ1-1	TRBD1	CASSLAGTASTEAFF	TGCGCCAGCAGCTTGGCCGGGACAGCGAGCACTGAAGCTTTCTTT
TRBV18	many	TRBJ2-1	NA	CASSPDSAWGSSYNEQFF	TGTGCCAGCTCACCAGACTCCGCTTGGGGAAGCTCCTACAATGAGCAGTTCTTC
TRBV18	NA	TRBJ2-2	NA	CASSQATVQTTGELFF	TGTGCCAGCTCACAGGCGACCGTACAGACCACCGGGGAGCTGTTTTTT
TRBV13	many	TRBJ1-1	NA	CASSFESEAFF	TGTGCCAGCAGCTTTGAGTCTGAAGCTTTCTTT
TRBV3-1	many	TRBJ1-1	NA	CASSAQIPISIRTEAFF	TGTGCCAGCAGCGCGCAAATTCCCATTTCAATTCGCACTGAAGCTTTCTTT
TRBV20-1	many	TRBJ1-2	NA	CSANYGGSFYGYTF	TGCAGTGCTAATTATGGCGGATCCTTCTATGGCTACACCTTC
TRBV30	NA	TRBJ2-3	TRBD2	CAWSLTSGRLGDTQYF	TGTGCCTGGAGTTTGACTAGCGGGAGATTGGGGGATACGCAGTATTTT
TRBV5-1	many	TRBJ2-7	TRBD1	CASSLFIAGGSYEQYF	TGCGCCAGCAGCTTGTTTATCGCAGGGGGCTCCTACGAGCAGTACTTC
TRBV12-2	NA	TRBJ1-2	NA	CASRNNVTPRKTYGYTF	TGTGCAAGTCGCAACAACGTGACTCCACGAAAGACCTATGGCTACACCTTC